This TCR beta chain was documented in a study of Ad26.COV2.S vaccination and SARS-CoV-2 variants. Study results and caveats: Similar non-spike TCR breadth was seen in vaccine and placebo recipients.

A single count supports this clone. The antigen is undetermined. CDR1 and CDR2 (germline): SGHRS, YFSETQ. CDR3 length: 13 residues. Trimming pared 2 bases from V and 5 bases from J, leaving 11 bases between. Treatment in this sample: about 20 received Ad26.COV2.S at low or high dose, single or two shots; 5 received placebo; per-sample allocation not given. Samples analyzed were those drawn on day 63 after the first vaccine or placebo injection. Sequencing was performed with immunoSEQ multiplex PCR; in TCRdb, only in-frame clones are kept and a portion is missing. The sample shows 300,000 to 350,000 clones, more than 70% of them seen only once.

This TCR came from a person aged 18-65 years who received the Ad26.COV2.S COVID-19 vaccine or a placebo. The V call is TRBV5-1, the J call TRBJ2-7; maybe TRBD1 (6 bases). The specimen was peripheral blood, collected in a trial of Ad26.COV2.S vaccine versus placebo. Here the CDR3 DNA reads TGCGCCAGCAGCTTTCAGGGGTTCCACGAGCAGTACTTC. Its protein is CASSFQGFHEQYF. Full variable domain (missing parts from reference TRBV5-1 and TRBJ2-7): KAGVTQTPRYLIKTRGQQVTLSCSPISGHRSVSWYQQTPGQGLQFLFEYFSETQRNKGNFPGRFSGRQFSNSRSEMNVSTLELGDSALYLCASSFQGFHEQYFGPGTRLTVT.